Following are 22 T cell receptor beta chains from one sample sequenced in a study of cytomegalovirus exposure and HLA in healthy donors. Both 60 Vbeta primers and 13 Jbeta primers went into the PCR. Sequencing was performed with immunoSEQ multiplex PCR; in TCRdb, only in-frame clones are kept and a portion is missing. The table includes 150,000 to 180,000 clones, about 84% detected once. Input material: PBMCs. These receptor sequences come from a woman between 40 and 55 years old in good health and CMV-seropositive.

The chain carries TRBV19 and TRBJ2-1; 13 nucleotides line up with TRBD2. Germline trimming cut 5 bases from V and 10 bases from J; bases unmatched to any gene: 8. CDR1 and CDR2 (germline): LNHDA, SQIVND (reference sequence). The CDR3 consists of 15 residues. The DNA of the CDR3 is TGTGCCAGTAGTGTTGGACTAGCGGGAGAGGGGGAGCAGTTCTTC. Amino acids: CASSVGLAGEGEQFF. Combining the CDR3 with reference TRBV19 and TRBJ2-1 gives the whole variable domain DGGITQSPKYLFRKEGQNVTLSCEQNLNHDAMYWYRQDPGQGLRLIYYSQIVNDFQKGDIAEGYSVSREKKESFPLTVTSAQKNPTAFYLCASSVGLAGEGEQFFGPGTRLTVL.

The chain links TRBV4-1 to TRBJ2-7, with 9 bases identical to TRBD2. Germline V gene data show CDR1 as MGHRA and CDR2 as YSYEKL. J lost 7 bases, V lost 0 bases, and 4 bases had no gene match. There are 14 residues in the CDR3. The CDR3: CASSQDLAGREQYF. CDR3 DNA sequence: TGCGCCAGCAGCCAAGATCTAGCGGGAAGGGAGCAGTACTTC.

The J gene is TRBJ2-1, the V gene TRBV7-3, with D uncertain. CDR3 length: 13 residues. V lost 0 bases, J lost 10 bases, and 10 bases lay in between. The germline V gene has CDR1 SGHTA and CDR2 FQGTGA. CDR3 bases: TGTGCCAGCAGCTTAACGGATCGAGGCGAGCAGTTCTTC. Translation gives CASSLTDRGEQFF.

As for this clone: No DNA is shown, since the ends of the CDR3 on it are uncertain; the CDR3 is the one TCRdb lists. This chain joins TRBV27 and TRBJ2-6; the listed D gene, TRBD2, was not tested against the DNA. The CDR3 has 16 residues if both end residues are counted. Germline assignment: CDR1 MNHEY and CDR2 SMNVEV (reference sequence). CDR3 sequence: CASSFLESSGANVLTF.

The rearrangement joins TRBV2 to TRBJ2-1, with 12 bases fitting TRBD1. This CDR3 comprises 15 residues. Germline V gene sequence: CDR1 SNHLY, CDR2 FYNNEI. V lost 4 bases to trimming and J lost 8 bases; unmatched junction nucleotides: 6. The CDR3 nucleotides read TGTGCCAGCAGTGTGAGGGACAGGGGGCTCGATGAGCAGTTCTTC. Protein sequence: CASSVRDRGLDEQFF.

This chain uses TRBV30 with TRBJ2-3, with a weak D call TRBD2 (6 bases). The V and J ends lost 3 bases and 6 bases respectively, with 16 bases between them. CDR3 length: 14 residues. CDR1 and CDR2 (germline): GTSNPN, SVGIG (reference sequence). In DNA, the CDR3 is TGTGCCTGGAGCCCACAAGGACGGGGGGATACGCAGTATTTT. Translated: CAWSPQGRGDTQYF. The whole variable domain, remainder taken from reference TRBV30 and TRBJ2-3, is SQTIHQWPATLVQPVGSPLSLECTVEGTSNPNLYWYRQAAGRGLQLLFYSVGIGQISSEVPQNLSASRPQDRQFILSSKKLLLSDSGFYLCAWSPQGRGDTQYFGPGTRLTVL.

The genes are TRBV6-5 and TRBJ2-7, with TRBD2 matching over 9 bases. Germline assignment: CDR1 MNHEY and CDR2 SVGAGI. This CDR3 contains 14 residues. J gave up 4 bases and V 0 bases, and 1 base lay outside the gene matches. The DNA for the CDR3 is TGTGCCAGCAGTTACTCTAGCGGGAGTTACGAGCAGTACTTC. Translating it yields CASSYSSGSYEQYF.

The rearrangement joins TRBV4-1 to TRBJ2-3; weak D call: TRBD2 (6 bases). There are 17 residues in the CDR3. V lost 0 bases to trimming and J lost 0 bases, with 13 bases between them. CDR1 MGHRA and CDR2 YSYEKL come from the germline V gene. Here the CDR3 DNA reads TGCGCCAGCAGCCAAGAGTCGTCGGCGGGAAGCACAGATACGCAGTATTTT. Translated: CASSQESSAGSTDTQYF.

This clone was detected only a few times. J is TRBJ2-7 and V is TRBV10-2; 10 positions match TRBD2. With V trimmed by 3 bases and J by 6 bases, 5 bases remained unmatched. Germline CDR1 WSHSY, CDR2 SAAADI. CDR3 length: 14 residues. DNA of the CDR3: TGCGCCAGCAGTGAATCTAGCGGGAGTACCGAGCAGTACTTC. It specifies CASSESSGSTEQYF.

This clone was seen just once. Here the CDR3 DNA reads TGTGCCAGCAGCTCCTGGACAGCCTACGAGCAGTACTTC. Translation: CASSSWTAYEQYF. The chain uses TRBV7-8 and TRBJ2-7; D perhaps matches TRBD1 (6 bases). Germline V gives CDR1 SGHVS, CDR2 FQNEAQ. Trimming shortened V by 4 bases and J by 2 bases, and 9 bases separated the two germline ends. The CDR3 spans 13 residues.

The V call is TRBV6-1, the J call TRBJ2-1, with 7 bases matching TRBD1. CDR1 is MNHNS and CDR2 is SASEGT in the germline V gene. This CDR3 is built from 14 residues. The J segment lost 4 bases and the V segment lost 7 bases, leaving 7 bases of the junction unmatched. For the CDR3, the DNA is TGTGCCAGCACCAAGGGGGCTCTATACAATGAGCAGTTCTTC. This encodes CASTKGALYNEQFF.

The V gene is TRBV7-6, the J gene TRBJ1-3; D is possibly TRBD1 (5 bases). The germline V gene has CDR1 SGHVS and CDR2 FNYEAQ. V dropped 4 bases and J dropped 0 bases, with 13 bases sitting between them. This CDR3 is built from 16 residues. CDR3 amino acids: CASSSILGGSGNTIYF. The CDR3 DNA reads TGTGCCAGCAGCTCGATTTTGGGGGGCTCTGGAAACACCATATATTTT.

The chain combines TRBV6-1 with TRBJ2-7; 7 bases agree with TRBD1. Germline CDR1 MNHNS, CDR2 SASEGT. This CDR3 region has 14 residues. Unmatched junction bases numbered 7, after V lost 7 bases and J lost 1 base. This CDR3 is CASIRDRASYEQYF. CDR3 in DNA: TGTGCCAGCATCAGAGACAGGGCTTCCTACGAGCAGTACTTC.

The rearrangement uses TRBV29-1 and TRBJ2-7, with 7 bases fitting TRBD1. Germline CDR1 reads SQVTM; CDR2 reads ANQGSEA. V shed 6 bases, J shed 2 bases, and the junction held 7 bases outside the gene matches. The CDR3 length is 13 residues. CDR3 protein: CSVATGTAYEQYF. The CDR3 DNA sequence: TGCAGCGTCGCGACCGGGACAGCCTACGAGCAGTACTTC.

CDR3 residues: CASSSRLAGGGEQYF. For the CDR3, the DNA is TGCGCCAGCAGCTCCCGACTAGCGGGAGGTGGAGAGCAGTACTTC. The chain recombines TRBV5-1 with TRBJ2-7; 13 bases fit TRBD2. CDR3 size: 15 residues. Losses at the gene ends were 3 bases for V and 7 bases for J; bases not matched to a gene: 7. Germline V gene sequence: CDR1 SGHRS, CDR2 YFSETQ.

The J gene is TRBJ1-1, the V gene TRBV6-1; 9 nucleotides line up with TRBD1. The V and J ends lost 5 bases and 4 bases, in that order; junction bases with no gene match: 5. This CDR3 has 14 residues. Germline V gives CDR1 MNHNS, CDR2 SASEGT. CDR3 sequence (DNA): TGTGCCAGCAGTCCGGGACAGGGAAGCACTGAAGCTTTCTTT. Translated: CASSPGQGSTEAFF.

Of note for this clone: One end of the junction is discordant with germline, which a read error may explain. This chain connects TRBV7-7 to TRBJ2-3; no definite D call. Germline V lookup: CDR1 SSHAT, CDR2 FNYEAQ (reference sequence). CDR3 length equals 12 residues. CDR3 DNA sequence: TGTGCTAGCAGCTCAGTCCCAGATACGCAGTATTTT. It codes for CASSSVPDTQYF.

The chain is built from TRBV2 and TRBJ2-1; tentative D call: TRBD2 (5 bases). The germline gives CDR1 SNHLY, CDR2 FYNNEI. The CDR3 is 14 residues long. Trimming pared 3 bases from V and 2 bases from J, leaving 8 bases between. CDR3 region: CASSEAGPYNEQFF. The CDR3, as DNA: TGTGCCAGCAGTGAGGCGGGTCCCTACAATGAGCAGTTCTTC.

This chain uses TRBV7-9 with TRBJ1-2; D is uncertain. Per the germline V gene, CDR1 is SEHNR and CDR2 is FQNEAQ (reference sequence). CDR3 size: 11 residues. Trimming removed 3 bases from V and 6 bases from J, with 5 bases in between. CDR3 in amino acids: CASSLSDGYTF. The CDR3 region has the DNA TGTGCCAGCAGCTTGAGTGATGGCTACACCTTC.

The genes are TRBV10-3 and TRBJ2-1; 13 nucleotides align to TRBD2. V lost 4 bases, J lost 0 bases, and 6 bases stayed unmatched. CDR1 is ENHRY, CDR2 SYGVKD, per germline. The CDR3 is 18 amino acids. The CDR3 protein is CAISGDRTSGSSYNEQFF. The CDR3 DNA reads as TGTGCCATCAGTGGCGATCGGACTAGCGGGAGCTCCTACAATGAGCAGTTCTTC.

The chain joins TRBV28 to TRBJ2-2, with a weak D call TRBD1 (6 bases). CDR3 length: 15 residues. CDR1 and CDR2 (germline): MDHEN, SYDVKM. Trimming shortened V by 7 bases and J by 1 base, and 13 bases separated the two germline ends. CDR3 loop: CASTRSGENTGELFF. The CDR3 DNA is TGTGCCAGCACCCGGTCAGGGGAGAACACCGGGGAGCTGTTTTTT.

The V and J genes are TRBV6-1 and TRBJ2-3, with 7 bases fitting TRBD2. V trimming: 8 bases; J trimming: 2 bases; junction bases outside the gene matches: 10. This CDR3 has 15 residues. Germline assignment: CDR1 MNHNS and CDR2 SASEGT. The CDR3 here is CASQPGGGYTDTQYF. The CDR3 DNA reads as TGTGCCAGCCAGCCTGGGGGGGGGTACACAGATACGCAGTATTTT.